The rows below give T cell receptor beta chains drawn from one sample of a study of regulatory T cells in long-lasting Graves disease. MiXCR was run by TCRdb on the multiplex PCR reads, yielding one entry per CDR3 protein. The data hold 400,000 to 500,000 distinct CDR3 sequences, with 22% observed a single time. Specimen: peripheral blood mononuclear cells (PBMCs), collected when the disease was refractory, from a patient treated with antithyroid drugs. These receptors came from a female donor with Graves disease. CDR3s include the opening cysteine and the closing phenylalanine or tryptophan. A D gene is named only where the DNA matches it firmly. Rows may omit the clone size; those that give it use once, few, many or a size class.

>TRBV25-1|TRBD1|few|TRBJ2-5
TGTGCCAGCAGTGAATCTAAGGGGGCCGGGGAAGAGACCCAGTACTTC
CASSESKGAGEETQYF
>TRBV5-1|.|.|TRBJ1-2
TGCGCCAGCAGCTTGGATGGAACCATGGGTATTGATGGCTACACCTTC
CASSLDGTMGIDGYTF
>TRBV7-2|TRBD1|many|TRBJ2-5
TGTGCCAGCAGCTTAGAAACAGGGGAAGAGACCCAGTACTTC
CASSLETGEETQYF
>TRBV11-3|.|.|TRBJ2-7
TGTGCCAGCAGCTTAGTATTCGGGATGGGTGGCGAGCAGTACTTC
CASSLVFGMGGEQYF
>TRBV6-2/TRBV6-3|TRBD1|many|TRBJ1-2
TGTGCCAGCAGTGGGGACAGGGGTTGGAAGGGCTACACCTTC
CASSGDRGWKGYTF
>TRBV12-3/TRBV12-4|.|few|TRBJ2-7
TGTGCCAGCAGTTTAGCGGGGGCAGCTAGCGGCTACGAGCAGTACTTC
CASSLAGAASGYEQYF
>TRBV25-1|.|many|TRBJ1-4
TGTGCCAGCAGTGCCCTAAACCGGGGTGGTGAAAAACTGTTTTTT
CASSALNRGGEKLFF
>TRBV7-8|.|few|TRBJ2-7
TGTGCCAGCAGCTTAGCTGGGTCCACCTACGAGCAGTACTTC
CASSLAGSTYEQYF
>TRBV7-2|TRBD2|many|TRBJ2-4
TGTGCCAGCAGCTTAGGTCTAGCGGGTAAAAACATTCAGTACTTC
CASSLGLAGKNIQYF
>TRBV3-1|TRBD1|few|TRBJ1-2
TGTGCCAGCAGCCAAGGACAGGGGCCTTATCCCCTTTATGGCTACACCTTC
CASSQGQGPYPLYGYTF
>TRBV28|.|many|TRBJ1-2
TGTGCCAGCCGGCCTTCGGACAAGGAGGGCTACACCTTC
CASRPSDKEGYTF
>TRBV5-1|TRBD1|.|TRBJ2-3
TGCGCCAACAGCTCTCAGGGGGCTACAGATACGCAGTATTTT
CANSSQGATDTQYF
>TRBV6-1|.|many|TRBJ2-5
TGTGCTTTATACGTCGGGGGCGGAAAGACCCAGTACTTC
CALYVGGGKTQYF
>TRBV5-6|TRBD1|.|TRBJ1-2
TGTGCCAGCAGCCTTCAGGGGGCCGGCTATGGCTACACCTTC
CASSLQGAGYGYTF
>TRBV15|.|few|TRBJ2-2
TGTGCCACCAGCAATCCGATTTCAGGGACCACCGGGGAGCTGTTTTTT
CATSNPISGTTGELFF
>TRBV28|TRBD1|.|TRBJ1-5
TGTGCCAGCAGTTCCCTCGGGACAGTCGATCAGCCCCAGCATTTT
CASSSLGTVDQPQHF
>TRBV4-3|.|.|TRBJ2-6
TGCGCCAGCAGCCAAGATCAGAACTCTGGGGCCAACGTCCTGACTTTC
CASSQDQNSGANVLTF
>TRBV6-2/TRBV6-3|.|many|TRBJ1-2
TGTGCCAGCAGTTACTCGCAGGCGGGGGGCTACACCTTC
CASSYSQAGGYTF
>TRBV5-1|TRBD2|.|TRBJ2-5
TGCGCCAGCAGCTCCTCTGGAGCGGGGTACAGAGAGACCCAGTACTTC
CASSSSGAGYRETQYF
>TRBV28|.|many|TRBJ1-1
TGTGCCAGCAGCTCTCCCTACACCACTGAAGCTTTCTTT
CASSSPYTTEAFF
>TRBV7-8|.|.|TRBJ2-7
TGTGCCAGCAGCTTAGAAGCTCCAGAGTCCTACGAGCAGTACTTC
CASSLEAPESYEQYF
>TRBV10-3|TRBD1|few|TRBJ1-5
TGTGCCATCAGTGACGAACAGGGGGAACAGCCCCAGCATTTT
CAISDEQGEQPQHF
>TRBV20-1|.|many|TRBJ1-5
TGCAGTGCTCCGGGGACCGCCGGGCAGCCCCAGCATTTT
CSAPGTAGQPQHF
>TRBV10-2|.|few|TRBJ2-2
TGCGCCAGCAGGGAGCAGCACACCGGGGAGCTGTTTTTT
CASREQHTGELFF
>TRBV29-1|.|many|TRBJ2-2
TGCAGCGTTGACAGGGGTGGAACCGGGGAGCTGTTTTTT
CSVDRGGTGELFF
>TRBV6-4|.|.|TRBJ1-1
TGTGCCAGCAGTTACTCCCAGGCAGGGAGCGCTGAAGCTTTCTTT
CASSYSQAGSAEAFF
>TRBV28|.|.|TRBJ1-3
TGTGCCAGCAGTTCCCCTGGTGAATATTCTGGAAACACCATATATTTT
CASSSPGEYSGNTIYF
>TRBV3-1|.|.|TRBJ2-2
TGTGCCAGCAGCACAATAAACGGGGCTTCCGGGGAGCTGTTTTTT
CASSTINGASGELFF
>TRBV28|.|few|TRBJ2-6
TGTGCCAGCAGGGTCCCGGACCTCTCTGGGGCCAACGTCCTGACTTTC
CASRVPDLSGANVLTF